This T cell receptor (beta chain) derives from a study of T cell responses to AZD1222 COVID-19 vaccine. Study summary: Second-dose schedules of about 4 or about 12 weeks were combined.

Study-wide points: Scientists sampled the repertoires only once the peak T cell response had passed.

To note about this clone: What it binds is not known.

The assay was immunoSEQ multiplex PCR, and TCRdb's table has in-frame clones only and misses some. The sample holds approximately 150,000 clones, 80% to 95% seen once. The sequence was collected from an adult in good health. Material: peripheral blood, obtained on day 0 of AZD1222 vaccination.

Here the CDR3 DNA reads TGTGCCAGCAGTGACAAACTAGTATACGAGCAGTACTTC. This gives the protein CASSDKLVYEQYF. The V gene is TRBV6-1, the J gene TRBJ2-7; D might be TRBD2 (5 bases). Germline CDR1 MNHNS, CDR2 SASEGT. Trimming cost V 3 bases and J 4 bases, with 10 bases left between them. This CDR3 spans 13 amino acids.